This is a list of T cell receptor beta chains from one sample in a study of T cells in tuberculosis. Here immunoSEQ multiplex PCR was the method, and the copy in TCRdb shows in-frame clones only, minus some. This sample carries 70,000 to 95,000 clones, roughly 93% of them seen once, and the ten largest clones take under 2.5%. Sequenced: CD1b-GMM tetramer-negative cells sorted from PBMCs. The receptors come from an adult woman with latent tuberculosis. Each CDR3 is given with its conserved first and last residue. The order of the fields is clone size, D gene, V gene, J gene, CDR3 DNA, CDR3 protein. A D gene is named only where the DNA matches it firmly. Clone size is stated in some rows and not others, as once, few, many or a class when expanded.

size: NA
D: TRBD1
V: TRBV19
J: TRBJ2-5
DNA: TGTGCCAGTCGCTACAGGGGCCAAGAGACCCAGTACTTC
CDR3: CASRYRGQETQYF

size: NA
D: TRBD2
V: TRBV7-2
J: TRBJ2-3
DNA: TGTGCCAGCAGCTCCAGTCCCCTAGCGGGGTTCACAGATACGCAGTATTTT
CDR3: CASSSSPLAGFTDTQYF

size: NA
D: TRBD1
V: TRBV7-2
J: TRBJ1-2
DNA: TGTGCCAGCCGGACGACCGGCCAGGGGGATGGCTACACCTTC
CDR3: CASRTTGQGDGYTF

size: once
D: TRBD1
V: TRBV5-4
J: TRBJ2-3
DNA: TGTGCCAGCAGCCTACAGGGGGCCGAAGATACGCAGTATTTT
CDR3: CASSLQGAEDTQYF

size: once
D: NA
V: TRBV25-1
J: TRBJ1-1
DNA: TGTGCCAGCACCAGGGTAGACAGCACTGAAGCTTTCTTT
CDR3: CASTRVDSTEAFF

size: NA
D: TRBD1
V: TRBV6-1
J: TRBJ1-2
DNA: TGTGCCAGCAGTGGCGGGACAGGGGCGTTCTATGGCTACACCTTC
CDR3: CASSGGTGAFYGYTF

size: NA
D: TRBD1
V: TRBV5-1
J: TRBJ1-3
DNA: TGCGCCAGCAGCTTGGGACAGGGAGGTAATGGAAACACCATATATTTT
CDR3: CASSLGQGGNGNTIYF

size: NA
D: NA
V: TRBV7-2
J: TRBJ2-5
DNA: TGTGCCAGCAGCTTAGAGGGGGGGCCAGTAGAGACCCAGTACTTC
CDR3: CASSLEGGPVETQYF

size: NA
D: NA
V: TRBV7-9
J: TRBJ1-2
DNA: TGTGCCAGCAGCTCTTTCCTTCCAGGGAAGGGCTACACCTTC
CDR3: CASSSFLPGKGYTF

size: few
D: NA
V: TRBV18
J: TRBJ2-5
DNA: TGTGCCAGCTCACCACCCGCACTAGGGAGCCAGTACTTC
CDR3: CASSPPALGSQYF

size: NA
D: TRBD2
V: TRBV13
J: TRBJ2-1
DNA: TGTGCCAGCAGCTTAGCGGGGGGGCATCGTGATGAGCAGTTCTTC
CDR3: CASSLAGGHRDEQFF

size: NA
D: NA
V: TRBV19
J: TRBJ2-5
DNA: TGTGCCAGTAGTCTCGACAGCACCCAGTACTTC
CDR3: CASSLDSTQYF

size: NA
D: NA
V: TRBV6-6
J: TRBJ1-3
DNA: TGTGCCAGCAGTCCAACAGCCACGTTGGGAAACACCATATATTTT
CDR3: CASSPTATLGNTIYF

size: NA
D: NA
V: TRBV7-9
J: TRBJ2-7
DNA: TGTGCCAGCAGCTTACTCGGGGACACCCACGAGCAGTACTTC
CDR3: CASSLLGDTHEQYF

size: once
D: TRBD1
V: TRBV7-9
J: TRBJ1-1
DNA: TGTGCCAGCAGCCCTGGACAGGGGACCATGAACACTGAAGCTTTCTTT
CDR3: CASSPGQGTMNTEAFF

size: NA
D: TRBD1
V: TRBV2
J: TRBJ2-7
DNA: TGTGCCAGCAGACAGGGGAGCGAGCAGTACTTC
CDR3: CASRQGSEQYF

size: NA
D: TRBD1
V: TRBV5-4
J: TRBJ1-2
DNA: TGTGCCAGCAGCTTTACAGGGGATGGCTACACCTTC
CDR3: CASSFTGDGYTF

size: few
D: NA
V: TRBV27
J: TRBJ2-3
DNA: TGTGCCAGCAGTTTATCGTATCGGAGCACAGATACGCAGTATTTT
CDR3: CASSLSYRSTDTQYF

size: once
D: NA
V: TRBV13
J: TRBJ2-1
DNA: TGTGCCAGCGGGATAAGGAGGGCCAATGAGCAGTTCTTC
CDR3: CASGIRRANEQFF

size: NA
D: TRBD1
V: TRBV19
J: TRBJ1-2
DNA: TGTGCCAGTAGTATGGGGACAGGGTATGGCTACACCTTC
CDR3: CASSMGTGYGYTF

size: NA
D: TRBD1
V: TRBV19
J: TRBJ1-1
DNA: TGTGCCAGTAGTTTGTCCCCGACAGGGTTGGTAACAAGGAACACTGAAGCTTTCTTT
CDR3: CASSLSPTGLVTRNTEAFF

size: NA
D: NA
V: TRBV19
J: TRBJ1-2
DNA: TGTGCCAGTAGCGGCGGCGCCTATGGCTACACCTTC
CDR3: CASSGGAYGYTF

size: NA
D: NA
V: TRBV9
J: TRBJ2-3
DNA: TGTGCCAGCAGCGTGGGGGGCGGGACTAAGGGCAGGGATACGCAGTATTTT
CDR3: CASSVGGGTKGRDTQYF

size: NA
D: TRBD1
V: TRBV5-4
J: TRBJ2-3
DNA: TGTGCCAGCAGCACCCGGGACAGGGGGCGCACAGATACGCAGTATTTT
CDR3: CASSTRDRGRTDTQYF

size: NA
D: NA
V: TRBV5-6
J: TRBJ2-1
DNA: TGTGCCAGCAGCTTGGACAGGCGCAATGAGCAGTTCTTC
CDR3: CASSLDRRNEQFF

size: NA
D: NA
V: TRBV7-2
J: TRBJ1-2
DNA: TGTGCCAGCACCTTAGGACAGTTCGGGGGCTACACCTTC
CDR3: CASTLGQFGGYTF

size: NA
D: NA
V: TRBV19
J: TRBJ2-1
DNA: TGTGCCAGTAGTACCCGCGGACTTGACTACAATGAGCAGTTCTTC
CDR3: CASSTRGLDYNEQFF

size: NA
D: NA
V: TRBV2
J: TRBJ1-1
DNA: TGTGCCAGACTTGGAGAGACGGGAACTGAAGCTTTCTTT
CDR3: CARLGETGTEAFF

size: NA
D: NA
V: TRBV19
J: TRBJ1-6
DNA: TGTGCCAGTAGTATGGGGGCGAGGGACCCCCTCCACTTT
CDR3: CASSMGARDPLHF

size: NA
D: NA
V: TRBV5-4
J: TRBJ2-2
DNA: TGTGCCAGCAGCCCAGGACTCGTTTTTGCCGGGGAGCTGTTTTTT
CDR3: CASSPGLVFAGELFF

size: once
D: NA
V: TRBV5-1
J: TRBJ1-4
DNA: TGCGCCAGCAGCTTGGCGTTTAATGAAAAACTGTTTTTT
CDR3: CASSLAFNEKLFF

size: NA
D: TRBD1
V: TRBV5-1
J: TRBJ1-3
DNA: TGCGCCAGCAGACCTACAGGGGGCGAAAACACCATATATTTT
CDR3: CASRPTGGENTIYF

size: NA
D: TRBD1
V: TRBV10-3
J: TRBJ2-2
DNA: TGTGCCATCAGCCCACGACAGGGTTACACCGGGGAGCTGTTTTTT
CDR3: CAISPRQGYTGELFF

size: NA
D: NA
V: TRBV2
J: TRBJ1-1
DNA: TGTGCCACACCGGGACAATCGACACCTGAAGCTTTCTTT
CDR3: CATPGQSTPEAFF

size: NA
D: TRBD1
V: TRBV5-1
J: TRBJ1-3
DNA: TGCGCCAGCAGCCGTACAGGGGCCAGTGCTGGAAACACCATATATTTT
CDR3: CASSRTGASAGNTIYF

size: NA
D: NA
V: TRBV5-1
J: TRBJ1-1
DNA: TGCGCCAGCAGCTTGCGAGTGAACACTGAAGCTTTCTTT
CDR3: CASSLRVNTEAFF

size: NA
D: NA
V: TRBV9
J: TRBJ1-3
DNA: TGTGCCAGCAGCGTACTCACTGCGGACACCATATATTTT
CDR3: CASSVLTADTIYF

size: NA
D: NA
V: TRBV6-7
J: TRBJ1-5
DNA: TGTGCCAGCAGTTCTTATAGCAATCAGCCCCAGCATTTT
CDR3: CASSSYSNQPQHF

size: NA
D: NA
V: TRBV9
J: TRBJ2-3
DNA: TGTGCCAGCAGCGTGGACGGGGGGCGTTGGGAAGATACGCAGTATTTT
CDR3: CASSVDGGRWEDTQYF

size: NA
D: TRBD1
V: TRBV19
J: TRBJ1-5
DNA: TGTGCCAGTAGTCAGTCGGACAGGGGGCTTCACCAGCCCCAGCATTTT
CDR3: CASSQSDRGLHQPQHF

size: NA
D: TRBD1
V: TRBV5-8
J: TRBJ1-4
DNA: TGTGCCAGCAGCCCAGGACAGGGGCCAACTAATGAAAAACTGTTTTTT
CDR3: CASSPGQGPTNEKLFF

size: NA
D: TRBD2
V: TRBV15
J: TRBJ2-1
DNA: TGTGCCACCAGCAGTAGCGGGGGGGCTCACAATGAGCAGTTCTTC
CDR3: CATSSSGGAHNEQFF

size: NA
D: TRBD2
V: TRBV5-4
J: TRBJ2-5
DNA: TGTGCCAGCAGCTCTGACACTAGCGGGGTCGTACAAGAGACCCAGTACTTC
CDR3: CASSSDTSGVVQETQYF

size: once
D: TRBD2
V: TRBV5-1
J: TRBJ2-2
DNA: TGCGCCAGCAGCCTTAACAAGCGGGGGGGCACCGGGGAGCTGTTTTTT
CDR3: CASSLNKRGGTGELFF

size: NA
D: NA
V: TRBV4-2
J: TRBJ1-1
DNA: TGTGCCAGCAGCCAATCATACAGTTCTAATGAAGCTTTCTTT
CDR3: CASSQSYSSNEAFF

size: NA
D: NA
V: TRBV5-6
J: TRBJ2-3
DNA: TGTGCCAGCAGCTTGGACAGGACAGATACGCAGTATTTT
CDR3: CASSLDRTDTQYF

size: NA
D: TRBD1
V: TRBV29-1
J: TRBJ1-5
DNA: TGCAGCGTCAGGACAGGGAGTAGCAATCAGCCCCAGCATTTT
CDR3: CSVRTGSSNQPQHF